This T cell receptor (beta chain) was identified in a study of OX40 agonist ivuxolimab in advanced cancers. The overall study: Prior checkpoint blockade (anti-PD-1, anti-PD-L1 or anti-CTLA-4) was permitted; 40% had it. Findings and limits, study-wide: It was not determined which antigens were specifically recognized by the peripheral T cells that had undergone clonal expansion. Individuals who were partial responders at 0.1-3.0 mg/kg had clonal expansion that ranked among the lowest. Some nonresponders likewise displayed low normalized T-cell clonal expansion.

Concerning this clone: The antigen is undetermined.

This table comes from immunoSEQ multiplex PCR, and its TCRdb copy is limited to in-frame clones, with some not included. Of roughly 75,000 clones in the sample, 93% were seen once. V dropped 3 bases and J dropped 0 bases, with 12 bases sitting between them. The CDR3 has 15 amino acids. CDR1 and CDR2 from the germline V gene are KGHSH and LQKENI. This sequence joins TRBV18 and TRBJ2-7; no reliable D call. This TCR derives from an adult with an advanced solid tumor such as melanoma, head and neck, liver or kidney cancer. The source material was CD4+ or CD8+ T cells sorted from blood, sampled in a trial of the OX40 agonist ivuxolimab. The CDR3, as DNA: TGTGCCAGCTCACCCTCGGACGGTTACTCCTACGAGCAGTACTTC. It translates to CASSPSDGYSYEQYF. Full variable domain (remainder filled in from reference TRBV18 and TRBJ2-7): NAGVMQNPRHLVRRRGQEARLRCSPMKGHSHVYWYRQLPEEGLKFMVYLQKENIIDESGMPKERFSAEFPKEGPSILRIQQVVRGDSAAYFCASSPSDGYSYEQYFGPGTRLTVT.